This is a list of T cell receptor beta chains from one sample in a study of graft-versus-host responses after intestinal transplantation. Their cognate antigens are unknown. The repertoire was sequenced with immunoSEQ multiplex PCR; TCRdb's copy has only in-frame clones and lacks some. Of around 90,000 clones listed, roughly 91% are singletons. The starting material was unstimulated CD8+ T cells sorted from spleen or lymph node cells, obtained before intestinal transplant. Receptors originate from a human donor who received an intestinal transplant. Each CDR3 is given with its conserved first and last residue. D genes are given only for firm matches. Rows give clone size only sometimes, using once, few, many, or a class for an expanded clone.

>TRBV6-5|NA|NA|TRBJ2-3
TGTGCCAGCAGTTACCAAGCTACCGCTAGCACAGATACGCAGTATTTT
CASSYQATASTDTQYF
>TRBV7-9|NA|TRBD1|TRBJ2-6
TGTGCCAGCAGCTTAACCGGGACAGTTTATGGCACTGGGGCCAACGTCCTGACTTTC
CASSLTGTVYGTGANVLTF
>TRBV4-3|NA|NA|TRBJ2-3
TGCGCCAGCAGCCAGGCCTCCGGGACTCTCACAGATACGCAGTATTTT
CASSQASGTLTDTQYF
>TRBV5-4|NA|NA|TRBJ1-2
TGTGCCAGCAGCCCTTGGGCAGGGGCGGATGGCTACACCTTC
CASSPWAGADGYTF
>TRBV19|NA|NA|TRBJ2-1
TGTGCCAGTAGTATTGCGGGTCGGTTTGACAATGAGCAGTTCTTC
CASSIAGRFDNEQFF
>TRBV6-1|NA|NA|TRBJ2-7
TGTGCCAGTTCCCGAGCCGGCGGGACGGGCTACGAGCAGTACTTC
CASSRAGGTGYEQYF
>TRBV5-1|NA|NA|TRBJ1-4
TGCGCCAGCAGCCTAGGAGTAGGGGGAACTAATGAAAAACTGTTTTTT
CASSLGVGGTNEKLFF
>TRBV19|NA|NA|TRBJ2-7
TGTGCCAGTAGTATCGGGGACTCCTCCTACGAGCAGTACTTC
CASSIGDSSYEQYF
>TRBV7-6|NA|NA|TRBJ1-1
TGTGCCAGCAGCTTAGGTTCCGCTGAAGCTTTCTTT
CASSLGSAEAFF
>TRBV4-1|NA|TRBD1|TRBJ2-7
TGCGCCAGCAGCCCACCGGGGACAGTCGAGCAGTACTTC
CASSPPGTVEQYF
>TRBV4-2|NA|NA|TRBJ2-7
TGTGCCAGCAGCCCACCCGGCGGCTACGAGCAGTACTTC
CASSPPGGYEQYF
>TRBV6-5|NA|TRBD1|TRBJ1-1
TGTGCCAGCAGTCCAGGGGGCTGGACTGAAGCTTTCTTT
CASSPGGWTEAFF
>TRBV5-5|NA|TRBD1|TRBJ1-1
TGTGCCAGCAGCTTGGTACAGGGGGCCTTGAACACTGAAGCTTTCTTT
CASSLVQGALNTEAFF
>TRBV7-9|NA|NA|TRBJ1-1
TGTGCCAGCAGCCCCTATGACAGATTGAACACTGAAGCTTTCTTT
CASSPYDRLNTEAFF
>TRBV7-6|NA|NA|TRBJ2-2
TGTGCCAGCAGCCTCGAGGGGGATACCGGGGAGCTGTTTTTT
CASSLEGDTGELFF
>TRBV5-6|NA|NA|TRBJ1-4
TGTGCCAGCAGCCTAAAACAGGGAGCAGAAGAAAAACTGTTTTTT
CASSLKQGAEEKLFF
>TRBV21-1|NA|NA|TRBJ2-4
TGTGCCAGCAGCAAAGTCGACACTTCTCTCGCCAAAAACATTCAGTACTTC
CASSKVDTSLAKNIQYF
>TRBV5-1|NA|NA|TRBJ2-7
TGCGCCAGCAGCCAGGGGTCGGGTGGGTACGAGCAGTACTTC
CASSQGSGGYEQYF
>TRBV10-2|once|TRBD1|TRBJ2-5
TGCGCCAGCGGATTGACGGACAGGGTCGAGACCCAGTACTTC
CASGLTDRVETQYF
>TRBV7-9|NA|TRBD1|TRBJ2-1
TGTGCCAGCAGCGGGATGGGGGACAGGGGCCGTGAGCAGTTCTTC
CASSGMGDRGREQFF
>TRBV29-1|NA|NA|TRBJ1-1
TGCAGCGTTGTACGGGAGAACACTGAAGCTTTCTTT
CSVVRENTEAFF
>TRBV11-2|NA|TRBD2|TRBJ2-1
TGTGCCAGCAGCTTAATCCTACTAGCGGGAGACTATGAGCAGTTCTTC
CASSLILLAGDYEQFF
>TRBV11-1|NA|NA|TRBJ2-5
TGTGCCAGCAGCTTAGCGCCGGGGATAGCCGCGGAGACCCAGTACTTC
CASSLAPGIAAETQYF
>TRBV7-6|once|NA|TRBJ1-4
TGTGCCAGCAGCTTAGGGGGGGGGCCGGCTGAAAAACTGTTTTTT
CASSLGGGPAEKLFF
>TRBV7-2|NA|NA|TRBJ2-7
TGTGCCAGCAGCGAGGATATCGGAATCTACGAGCAGTACTTC
CASSEDIGIYEQYF
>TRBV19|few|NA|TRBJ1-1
TGTGCCAGTCGGGGGGGGCTGGTAACTGAAGCTTTCTTT
CASRGGLVTEAFF
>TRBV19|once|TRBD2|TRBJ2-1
TGTGCCAGTAGTTTAGTAGCGGGGGAAAATGAGCAGTTCTTC
CASSLVAGENEQFF
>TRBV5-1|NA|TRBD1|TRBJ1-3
TGCGCCAGCAGTCCGGGGACAGCCTCTGGAAACACCATATATTTT
CASSPGTASGNTIYF
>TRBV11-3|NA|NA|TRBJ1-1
TGTGCCAGCAGCCTAATGAACACTGAAGCTTTCTTT
CASSLMNTEAFF
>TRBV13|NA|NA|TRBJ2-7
TGTGCCAGCAGGAAACCCTGGAGCTACGAGCAGTACTTC
CASRKPWSYEQYF
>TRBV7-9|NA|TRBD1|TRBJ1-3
TGTGCCAGCAGCTTTCCTGCTTTGACAGGGCATTCTGGAAACACCATATATTTT
CASSFPALTGHSGNTIYF
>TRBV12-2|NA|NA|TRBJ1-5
TGTGCTACCTCGGGGGGGACCGTAAATCAGCCCCAGCATTTT
CATSGGTVNQPQHF
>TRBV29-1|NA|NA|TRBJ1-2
TGCAGCGTTATCATCCCGGGAACTAACTATGGCTACACCTTC
CSVIIPGTNYGYTF
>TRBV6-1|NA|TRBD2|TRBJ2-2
TGTGCCAGCACCCAGACTAGCGGGAACACCGGGGAGCTGTTTTTT
CASTQTSGNTGELFF
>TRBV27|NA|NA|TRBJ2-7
TGTGCCAGCAGTTTATCTTCGAGTAGCTCCTACGAGCAGTACTTC
CASSLSSSSSYEQYF
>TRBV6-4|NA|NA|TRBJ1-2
TGTGCCAGCAGTGAAGGGCAGGGCTATGGCTACACCTTC
CASSEGQGYGYTF
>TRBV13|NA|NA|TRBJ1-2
TGTGCCAGCAGCCCAGACCGTGGTGGCGGGTCTGGCTACACCTTC
CASSPDRGGGSGYTF